A selection of T cell receptor beta chains follows, all from one sample in a study of CD8+ T cells in alopecia areata. Sequencing used immunoSEQ multiplex PCR; TCRdb keeps in-frame clones, though not all of them. The sample has roughly 65,000 clones, roughly half seen once. The sequences come from CD8+ T cells sorted from blood, collected at week 0. The receptors come from a human donor with alopecia areata. CDR3s include the opening cysteine and the closing phenylalanine or tryptophan. The order of the fields is D gene, clone size, J gene, V gene, CDR3 length, CDR3 protein, CDR3 DNA. D genes are given only for firm matches. For some rows the clone size is stated as once, few or many, or as a class when expanded; others skip it.

. . TRBJ1-6 TRBV5-8 13 CASSFQGNSPLHF TGTGCCAGCAGCTTTCAGGGGAATTCACCCCTCCACTTT
. many TRBJ2-1 TRBV7-9 14 CASAATDSYNEQFF TGTGCCAGCGCTGCGACGGACTCCTACAATGAGCAGTTCTTC
. . TRBJ2-7 TRBV5-1 14 CASSLTAGNYEQYF TGCGCCAGCAGCTTGACGGCAGGGAACTACGAGCAGTACTTC
. . TRBJ1-5 TRBV15 17 CATSNRGGSQGNQPQHF TGTGCCACCAGCAATCGGGGCGGTTCCCAGGGAAATCAGCCCCAGCATTTT
. . TRBJ1-1 TRBV5-1 14 CASSALGRNTEAFF TGCGCCAGCAGCGCCCTCGGGAGGAACACTGAAGCTTTCTTT
. few TRBJ2-1 TRBV30 11 CAWTQGIEQFF TGTGCCTGGACCCAGGGCATCGAGCAGTTCTTC
. . TRBJ2-5 TRBV27 14 CASSFLGGQETQYF TGTGCCAGCAGTTTTTTGGGGGGACAAGAGACCCAGTACTTC
TRBD2 . TRBJ2-1 TRBV15 16 CATSRELSGSINEQFF TGTGCCACCAGCAGAGAACTAAGCGGGAGTATCAATGAGCAGTTCTTC
. . TRBJ2-1 TRBV27 14 CASGIRGAYNEQFF TGTGCCAGCGGTATCCGTGGCGCCTACAATGAGCAGTTCTTC
. few TRBJ2-1 TRBV7-9 14 CASSLAGVYNEQFF TGTGCCAGCAGCTTAGCCGGGGTCTACAATGAGCAGTTCTTC
. . TRBJ2-5 TRBV13 14 CASSLTSGGETQYF TGTGCCAGCAGCTTAACCTCAGGCGGGGAGACCCAGTACTTC
TRBD2 few TRBJ2-7 TRBV5-6 18 CASSHGLAGPQGWFEQYF TGTGCCAGCAGCCACGGACTAGCGGGACCCCAGGGGTGGTTCGAGCAGTACTTC
. . TRBJ2-3 TRBV9 14 CASSPWASTDTQYF TGTGCCAGCAGCCCCTGGGCCAGCACAGATACGCAGTATTTT
. . TRBJ1-1 TRBV30 13 CAWSDSTGIEAFF TGTGCCTGGAGCGATAGCACAGGGATTGAAGCTTTCTTT
TRBD1 few TRBJ2-7 TRBV29-1 12 CSGGDRVYEQYF TGCAGCGGGGGGGACAGGGTGTACGAGCAGTACTTC
TRBD2 . TRBJ2-7 TRBV6-5 13 CASSTGGTYEQYF TGTGCCAGCAGTACGGGGGGGACCTACGAGCAGTACTTC
. many TRBJ2-7 TRBV19 13 CASSGNGGREQYF TGTGCCAGTAGCGGGAACGGAGGACGCGAGCAGTACTTC
. many TRBJ2-1 TRBV6-5 12 CASRNGWNEQFF TGTGCCAGCCGGAATGGGTGGAATGAGCAGTTCTTC
. . TRBJ2-3 TRBV30 15 CAWSVLELSTDTQYF TGTGCCTGGAGTGTACTCGAACTAAGCACAGATACGCAGTATTTT
. . TRBJ2-3 TRBV27 12 CASSLGGDTQYF TGTGCCAGCAGTTTAGGGGGAGATACGCAGTATTTT
. . TRBJ2-7 TRBV5-4 12 CASSLDYHEQYF TGTGCCAGCAGCTTGGACTACCACGAGCAGTACTTC
TRBD2 few TRBJ2-3 TRBV7-2 17 CASSQKPLSGSTDTQYF TGTGCCAGCAGCCAAAAGCCTCTTAGCGGGAGCACAGATACGCAGTATTTT
. . TRBJ1-1 TRBV7-7 15 CASSFRPTQIREAFF TGTGCCAGCAGCTTCCGACCGACCCAAATCAGGGAAGCTTTCTTT
TRBD2 . TRBJ2-1 TRBV19 15 CASSIRRETYNEQFF TGTGCCAGTAGTATTAGGCGGGAGACCTACAATGAGCAGTTCTTC
TRBD2 . TRBJ2-7 TRBV29-1 14 CSAETSGNSYEQYF TGCAGCGCTGAGACTAGCGGGAACTCCTACGAGCAGTACTTC
TRBD2 . TRBJ2-7 TRBV4-2 16 CASSQLSSGRRYEQYF TGTGCCAGCAGCCAATTGTCTAGCGGGAGAAGGTACGAGCAGTACTTC
. . TRBJ2-5 TRBV7-8 13 CASSFSWEETQYF TGTGCCAGCAGCTTCTCGTGGGAGGAGACCCAGTACTTC
TRBD2 few TRBJ2-7 TRBV29-1 14 CSVELAEISYEQYF TGCAGCGTTGAACTAGCGGAGATCTCCTACGAGCAGTACTTC